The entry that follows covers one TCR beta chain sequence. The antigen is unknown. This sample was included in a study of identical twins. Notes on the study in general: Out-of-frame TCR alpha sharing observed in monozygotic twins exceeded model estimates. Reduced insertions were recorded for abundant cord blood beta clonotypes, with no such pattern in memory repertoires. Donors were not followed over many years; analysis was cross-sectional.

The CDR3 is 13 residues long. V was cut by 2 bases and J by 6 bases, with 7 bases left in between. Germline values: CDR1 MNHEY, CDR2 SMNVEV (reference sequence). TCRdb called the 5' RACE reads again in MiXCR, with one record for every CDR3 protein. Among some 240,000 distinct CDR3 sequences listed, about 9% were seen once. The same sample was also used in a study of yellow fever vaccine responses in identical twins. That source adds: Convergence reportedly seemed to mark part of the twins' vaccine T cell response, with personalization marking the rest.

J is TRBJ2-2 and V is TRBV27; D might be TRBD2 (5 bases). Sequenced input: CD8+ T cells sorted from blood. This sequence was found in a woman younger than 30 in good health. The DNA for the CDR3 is TGTGCCAGCAGTTTAGGGAGAGCCGGGGAGCTGTTTTTT. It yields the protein CASSLGRAGELFF.